Below, 16 T cell receptor beta chains from the same sample are listed, as sequenced in a study of control samples from healthy donors and cancer patients. Assay used: immunoSEQ multiplex PCR; TCRdb lists only in-frame clones, some missing. The sample carries roughly 120,000 clones, 91% recorded once. Material for sequencing was blood. The receptors stem from a woman younger than 35 in good health.

The rearrangement uses TRBV12-5 and TRBJ2-5, with a possible D match to TRBD1 (6 bases). Trimming stripped 5 bases from V and 5 bases from J, with 12 bases between. CDR1 and CDR2 (germline): LGHNT, FRNRAP. The CDR3 totals 13 residues. The CDR3 sequence: CASGPQGRETQYF. In DNA form, the CDR3 reads TGTGCTAGTGGTCCACAGGGTCGCGAGACCCAGTACTTC.

The gene calls are TRBV28 and TRBJ2-7, with TRBD1 identical over 7 bases. Germline V gene sequence: CDR1 MDHEN, CDR2 SYDVKM. J gave up 4 bases and V 6 bases, and 6 bases lay outside the gene matches. The CDR3 runs to 13 residues. The CDR3 sequence is CASRGDRVYEQYF. As DNA, the CDR3 is TGTGCCAGCAGGGGGGACAGAGTATACGAGCAGTACTTC.

The chain employs TRBV2 and TRBJ2-7; D is perhaps TRBD1 (5 bases). There are 14 residues in the CDR3. V was cut by 7 bases and J by 1 base, with 14 bases left in between. The germline V gene encodes CDR1 SNHLY and CDR2 FYNNEI. CDR3 sequence: CASIPRQQSYEQYF. In nucleotides, the CDR3 is TGTGCCAGCATTCCGAGACAGCAATCCTACGAGCAGTACTTC. The entire variable domain, with the rest obtained from reference TRBV2 and TRBJ2-7, is as follows: EPEVTQTPSHQVTQMGQEVILRCVPISNHLYFYWYRQILGQKVEFLVSFYNNEISEKSEIFDDQFSVERPDGSNFTLKIRSTKLEDSAMYFCASIPRQQSYEQYFGPGTRLTVT.

The CDR3 reads CASSGGATTNEKLFF. CDR3 DNA: TGTGCCAGCAGCGGGGGGGCCACAACTAATGAAAAACTGTTTTTT. The chain uses TRBV9 and TRBJ1-4; a possible D gene is TRBD1 (6 bases). The CDR3 extends over 15 amino acids. Germline assignment: CDR1 SGDLS and CDR2 YYNGEE. Trimming cost V 3 bases and J 0 bases, with 9 bases left between them.

DNA for the CDR3: TGTGCCAGCAGCTTGGGGGGACAGGGTGAAGCTTTCTTT. It yields the protein CASSLGGQGEAFF. This chain links TRBV5-4 with TRBJ1-1; 9 bases fit TRBD1. This CDR3 has 13 amino acids. Looked up from germline, CDR1 is SGHNT and CDR2 is YYREEE (reference sequence). The junction had 1 base not matched to a gene; V was cut back by 0 bases and J by 7 bases. The full variable domain, rest sourced from reference TRBV5-4 and TRBJ1-1, is ETGVTQSPTHLIKTRGQQVTLRCSSQSGHNTVSWYQQALGQGPQFIFQYYREEENGRGNFPPRFSGLQFPNYSSELNVNALELDDSALYLCASSLGGQGEAFFGQGTRLTVV.

J is TRBJ1-2 and V is TRBV4-1, with 8 bases matching TRBD1. The CDR3 covers 18 residues. With V trimmed by 4 bases and J by 0 bases, 13 bases remained unmatched. Germline V gene lookup returns CDR1 MGHRA and CDR2 YSYEKL. The CDR3 DNA is TGCGCCAGCAGCCTATCGTCCGGGACAGGCGACTCTAACTATGGCTACACCTTC. Amino acids: CASSLSSGTGDSNYGYTF.

V usage is TRBV28 and J usage is TRBJ2-1; TRBD2 is a possible D gene (5 bases). There are 15 residues in the CDR3. In germline, CDR1 is MDHEN, CDR2 SYDVKM. V was cut by 1 base and J by 3 bases, with 10 bases left in between. In DNA, the CDR3 is TGTGCCAGCAGTTTATCTCTCGGGGACTACAATGAGCAGTTCTTC. Residues: CASSLSLGDYNEQFF.

As regards this clone: The identical CDR3 is also encoded by other nucleotide sequences in the sample. The V call is TRBV10-3, the J call TRBJ1-4, with 7 positions matching TRBD1. The V gene's germline CDR1 is ENHRY and CDR2 SYGVKD. The V and J ends lost 5 bases and 2 bases, in that order; junction bases with no gene match: 2. The CDR3 is 14 amino acids. Here the CDR3 reads CAISPTGTNEKLFF. The CDR3 region has the DNA TGTGCCATCAGTCCGACAGGGACTAATGAAAAACTGTTTTTT.

The chain recombines TRBV19 with TRBJ1-1; tentatively, D is TRBD1 (5 bases). The germline V gene has CDR1 LNHDA and CDR2 SQIVND (reference sequence). Deletions cut 3 bases from V and 5 bases from J, with 16 bases between. There are 15 residues in the CDR3. The CDR3 reads CASSIGGGVGTEAFF. The CDR3 region has the DNA TGTGCCAGTAGTATCGGGGGGGGTGTAGGTACTGAAGCTTTCTTT.

This clone came up once. The chain carries TRBV2 and TRBJ1-1; D ambiguous. V was pared by 5 bases and J by 7 bases, with 8 bases between. The CDR3 length is 11 residues. Germline CDR1 SNHLY, CDR2 FYNNEI. In DNA, the CDR3 is TGTGCCAGCAGTAAGTGGGGTGAAGCTTTCTTT. Residues: CASSKWGEAFF.

The genes are TRBV7-2 and TRBJ2-3; a weak D match, TRBD1 (6 bases). In germline, CDR1 is SGHTA, CDR2 FQGNSA. CDR3 length: 15 residues. Trimming shortened V by 5 bases and J by 0 bases, and 12 bases separated the two germline ends. The CDR3, as DNA: TGTGCCAGCAGCCGGAACAGGGCTAGCACAGATACGCAGTATTTT. Its protein product is CASSRNRASTDTQYF.

The V gene is TRBV27, the J gene TRBJ2-1, with 9 nucleotides matching TRBD2. J lost 10 bases, V lost 9 bases, and 19 bases had no gene match. Germline V gene sequence: CDR1 MNHEY, CDR2 SMNVEV (reference sequence). The CDR3 runs to 16 residues. The CDR3: CASKETTSGPSREQFF. The CDR3 DNA reads TGTGCCAGTAAAGAGACCACTAGCGGGCCGTCCAGAGAGCAGTTCTTC.

This clone was observed at least ten times. The V and J genes are TRBV5-1 and TRBJ2-6; possible D gene TRBD1, 6 bases. Germline V lookup: CDR1 SGHRS, CDR2 YFSETQ. V was trimmed by 4 bases and J by 2 bases, leaving 13 bases between them. This CDR3 is built from 16 residues. CDR3 DNA sequence: TGCGCCAGCAGCGACAGGCCCCCCACTGGGGCCAACGTCCTGACTTTC. This sequence encodes CASSDRPPTGANVLTF. The full variable domain, in which reference TRBV5-1 and TRBJ2-6 provide the parts outside the CDR3, is KAGVTQTPRYLIKTRGQQVTLSCSPISGHRSVSWYQQTPGQGLQFLFEYFSETQRNKGNFPGRFSGRQFSNSRSEMNVSTLELGDSALYLCASSDRPPTGANVLTFGAGSRLTVL.

The genes are TRBV2 and TRBJ1-5, with a possible D match to TRBD1 (6 bases). Germline assignment: CDR1 SNHLY and CDR2 FYNNEI. V was trimmed by 5 bases and J by 4 bases, leaving 9 bases between them. This CDR3 is 13 amino acids long. CDR3 sequence: CASSWTENQPQHF. The CDR3 coding sequence is TGTGCCAGCAGTTGGACAGAAAATCAGCCCCAGCATTTT. The variable domain in full, with the rest retrieved from reference TRBV2 and TRBJ1-5, is EPEVTQTPSHQVTQMGQEVILRCVPISNHLYFYWYRQILGQKVEFLVSFYNNEISEKSEIFDDQFSVERPDGSNFTLKIRSTKLEDSAMYFCASSWTENQPQHFGDGTRLSIL.

The V gene is TRBV15, the J gene TRBJ2-5, with D perhaps given as TRBD1 or TRBD2 (6 bases each). The CDR3 runs 15 residues. V was pared by 2 bases and J by 2 bases, with 12 bases between. Germline-derived CDR1 and CDR2 are LNHNV and YYDKDF (reference sequence). This CDR3 is CATSRSRGVQETQYF. The CDR3 DNA sequence: TGTGCCACCAGCAGATCTAGGGGGGTTCAAGAGACCCAGTACTTC.

The J gene is TRBJ2-7, the V gene TRBV29-1, with 8 bases lining up with TRBD2. There are 14 residues in the CDR3. Germline V gene lookup returns CDR1 SQVTM and CDR2 ANQGSEA. Trimming removed 6 bases from V and 5 bases from J; junction bases left unmatched: 12. CDR3 DNA: TGCAGCGTGGGGGCCGGGACCGGGGGGGACGAGCAGTACTTC. Protein product: CSVGAGTGGDEQYF.